This T cell receptor (beta chain) was captured in a study of identical twins. V was clipped by 0 bases and J by 3 bases, with 27 bases between them. Germline-derived CDR1 and CDR2 are MNHEY and SVGEGT. This CDR3 is 20 amino acids long. On this clonotype itself: Its target is not known.

In TCRdb, the 5' RACE reads were re-called with MiXCR into one record per CDR3 protein. Of 250,000 or so distinct CDR3 sequences detected, around 6.6% appear once; the ten largest clones hold roughly 3.4%. Study-wide results and limits: Abundant beta clonotypes from cord blood had fewer insertions, unlike memory repertoires, which showed none. Models predicted too little out-of-frame TCR alpha sharing in monozygotic twins. Surplus twin overlap in beta out-of-frame sequences was less pronounced.

This same sample was also taken into another study, of yellow fever vaccine responses in identical twins. From that paper: Twins reportedly mounted vaccine T cell responses that seemed partly convergent, partly personalized.

The TCR comes from a woman younger than 30 in good health. This chain joins TRBV6-2 or TRBV6-3 and TRBJ2-7; perhaps TRBD2 as D (5 bases). The source material was memory (CD45RO+) T cells sorted from blood. The CDR3 sequence: CASSYSKRSAGLPLNYEQYF. The CDR3 DNA follows: TGTGCCAGCAGTTACTCGAAACGGTCTGCGGGCCTGCCCCTTAACTACGAGCAGTACTTC.